The T cell receptor (beta chain) under discussion was sequenced for a study of response to subunit inactivated influenza vaccine (dated by TCRdb to the late 2010s). Background on the whole study: Deep quantitative profiling of the T cell receptor repertoire was used in the study to follow responses to a trivalent subunit inactivated influenza vaccine. The paper as a whole reports these results and caveats: The authors proposed that each seasonal influenza vaccination may bring in only a limited number of new T cells.

This clonotype was observed a few times. Its antigen has not been determined. No qualities accompany the bases; no much larger clone lies one base away. The library was generated by RT-PCR. The run used an Illumina HiSeq 2500. The raw public reads went through TCRdb reprocessing: fastp at Q25, MiXCR clone calling, in-frame beta chains kept. When rows share a CDR3 protein, they turn into one entry using the most common DNA and genes. Within this sample are about 530,000 distinct CDR3 sequences, with around 11% of them counted one time only. The ten largest account for roughly 10% of the sample. This receptor was obtained from a man aged 50 to 59 who received an inactivated influenza vaccine. Donor details come from another sample of the same person, matched by shared clones. The sequencing used PBMCs from blood, collected on the day of vaccination.

The base sequence is TGTGCCAGCAGTGGGACACTACAAGAGACCCAGTACTTC. This codes for CASSGTLQETQYF. The V and J segments used are TRBV6-1 and TRBJ2-5; TRBD1 is a possible D gene, resting on 5 matching bases. The V and J ends are trimmed by 4 bases and 2 bases, leaving 8 bases between them. Spanning cysteine to phenylalanine, the CDR3 consists of 13 amino acids. The entry retains the CDR3 DNA only, 39 bases that are in frame from base 1. According to the germline V gene, CDR1 reads MNHNS and CDR2 reads SASEGT.